This T cell receptor (beta chain) was sequenced for a study of technical replicates of blood from four donors. From germline, CDR1 is SGHDN and CDR2 FVKESK. The V segment lost 5 bases and the J segment 8 bases; nucleotides outside the gene matches: 19. This CDR3 is 18 amino acids long. Repertoires were generated with immunoSEQ multiplex PCR, while TCRdb's copy carries only in-frame clones and drops some. This sample has approximately 70,000 clones; about 97% occur once, and the top ten carry approximately 0.28%. The sample comprised T cells isolated from PBMCs. This TCR came from a human donor in good health. J is TRBJ2-7 and V is TRBV14, with TRBD2 matching over 12 bases. DNA of the CDR3: TGTGCCAGCAGCGCGGTTTTAGTACTAGCGGGAGGCGTCCGCAAGCAGTACTTC. It codes for CASSAVLVLAGGVRKQYF.